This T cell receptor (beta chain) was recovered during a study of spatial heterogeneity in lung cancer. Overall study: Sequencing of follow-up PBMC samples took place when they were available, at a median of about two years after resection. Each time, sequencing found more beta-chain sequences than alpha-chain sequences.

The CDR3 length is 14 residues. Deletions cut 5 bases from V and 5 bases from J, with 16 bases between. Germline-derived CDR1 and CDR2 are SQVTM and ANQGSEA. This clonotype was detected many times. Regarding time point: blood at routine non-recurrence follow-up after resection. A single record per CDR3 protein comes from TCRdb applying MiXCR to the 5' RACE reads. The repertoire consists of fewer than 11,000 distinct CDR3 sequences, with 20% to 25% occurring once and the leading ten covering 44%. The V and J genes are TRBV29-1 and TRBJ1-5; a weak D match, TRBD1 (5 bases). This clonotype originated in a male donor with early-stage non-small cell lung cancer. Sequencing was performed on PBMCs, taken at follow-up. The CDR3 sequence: CSVSSGQRHQPQHF. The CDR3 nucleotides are TGCAGCGTTTCATCGGGGCAGCGCCATCAGCCCCAGCATTTT. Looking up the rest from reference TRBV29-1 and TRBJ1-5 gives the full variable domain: SAVISQKPSRDICQRGTSLTIQCQVDSQVTMMFWYRQQPGQSLTLIATANQGSEATYESGFVIDKFPISRPNLTFSTLTVSNMSPEDSSIYLCSVSSGQRHQPQHFGDGTRLSIL.